This T cell receptor beta chain was sequenced for a study of CXCR3-negative and CXCR3-positive naive CD8 T cells. Broader study findings: TRBV-TRBJ usage was similar across naive CXCR3 subsets but distinct in memory cells. Relative to CXCR3-negative naive cells, CXCR3-positive naive cells had more hydrophobic TRB CDR3s. Comparably high diversity was seen in both naive subsets, and much lower diversity in memory CD8+ cells.

A remark on this clonotype: Its antigen is unknown.

Naive CD8+ T cells carried a CD45RO-CCR7+CD27+CD95- phenotype. The libraries of TRB cDNA were constructed through 5' RACE using UMI labels. No DNA is given; TCRdb re-called the 5' RACE reads and lists each CDR3 protein once. The sample totals about 50,000 distinct CDR3 sequences. CDR1 and CDR2 (germline): SQVTM, ANQGSEA. There are 15 residues in the CDR3. The clonotype originates from a human donor in good health. Some clones in this sample may be carry-over from other donors' samples. Sequencing used naive CXCR3+ CD8+ T cells from blood. Subset noted: CD45RO-CCR7+CD27+CD95- naive CD8+ T cells expressing CXCR3 (TNR3+). The chain has TRBV29-1 and TRBJ2-2. CDR3 residues: CSAAGRASNTGELFF.